The 29 T cell receptor beta chains presented below share a single source sample, sequenced in a study of beta chain features in type 1 diabetes (dated by TCRdb to the late 2010s). The library was prepared using the immunoSEQ multiplex PCR assay. All of the isolated RNA was reverse transcribed with the High Capacity cDNA Reverse Transcription Kit, so expressed TCRB transcripts were sequenced. In its TCRdb copy, this immuneACCESS table keeps in-frame sequences only and misses some clones. Where compared with another copy, unresolved V genes explain less than half of these, and the others have no known cause. This sample gives about 360,000 clones in total; roughly 12% of them show up just once. The ten largest make up approximately 0.015% of the sample. Source material: naive CD4+ T cells from blood. Interpreted using the paper, the cell subset or site label stands for: true naive CD4+ T cells. All receptors come from a man younger than 35 in good health.

The chain uses TRBV18 and TRBJ1-6; TRBD1 matches 8 bases. The V and J ends lost 6 bases and 7 bases, in that order; junction bases with no gene match: 2. CDR3 length equals 13 residues. In germline, CDR1 is KGHSH, CDR2 LQKENI. The DNA for the CDR3 is TGTGCCAGCTCGGACAGGGAGAATTCACCCCTCCACTTT. Protein: CASSDRENSPLHF.

This clone has a handful of counts. This sequence joins TRBV19 and TRBJ2-7; maybe TRBD1 (5 bases). Germline CDR1 LNHDA, CDR2 SQIVND (reference sequence). V gave up 5 bases and J gave up 3 bases, with 11 bases separating them. The length of the CDR3 is 13 residues. The CDR3 loop reads CASSADRSYEQYF. The DNA of the CDR3 is TGTGCCAGTAGTGCCGACAGAAGCTACGAGCAGTACTTC. Filled out from reference TRBV19 and TRBJ2-7, the complete variable domain reads DGGITQSPKYLFRKEGQNVTLSCEQNLNHDAMYWYRQDPGQGLRLIYYSQIVNDFQKGDIAEGYSVSREKKESFPLTVTSAQKNPTAFYLCASSADRSYEQYFGPGTRLTVT.

This chain's CDR3 is CASSNSGYNSPLHF. The CDR3 DNA reads TGCGCCAGCAGCAACTCCGGGTACAATTCACCCCTCCACTTT. The chain links TRBV4-3 to TRBJ1-6, with no clear D. CDR3 length equals 14 residues. From germline, CDR1 is LGHNA and CDR2 YSLEER. Trimming shortened V by 5 bases and J by 7 bases, and 12 bases separated the two germline ends.

The CDR3 here is CASSLYTGSNQPQHF. The CDR3 nucleotides are TGTGCCAGCTCTCTCTACACAGGGTCCAATCAGCCCCAGCATTTT. This chain joins TRBV18 and TRBJ1-5, with D tentatively TRBD1 (6 bases). Trimming removed 6 bases at V and 3 bases at J, with 15 bases between. This CDR3 contains 15 residues. Germline loops: CDR1 KGHSH, CDR2 LQKENI.

This clone turned up a few times. V usage is TRBV5-1 and J usage is TRBJ2-5; TRBD2 matches 12 bases. Germline V CDR1 and CDR2: SGHRS, YFSETQ. With V trimmed by 2 bases and J by 5 bases, 10 bases remained unmatched. There are 17 residues in the CDR3. The CDR3 here is CASSFSLAGGPGETQYF. DNA of the CDR3: TGCGCCAGCAGCTTCTCCCTAGCGGGAGGGCCTGGGGAGACCCAGTACTTC.

This clone has just a few counts. This chain joins TRBV18 and TRBJ1-2, with 11 bases lining up with TRBD1. The J segment lost 8 bases and the V segment lost 6 bases, leaving 11 bases of the junction unmatched. Germline V lookup: CDR1 KGHSH, CDR2 LQKENI. The CDR3 consists of 15 residues. CDR3 nucleotides: TGTGCCAGCTCGCGCCGGACAGGGGGCGCGGAAGGCTACACCTTC. Its translation: CASSRRTGGAEGYTF.

This chain links TRBV6-6 with TRBJ1-6; 7 bases map to TRBD1. The CDR3 covers 14 residues. In germline, CDR1 is MNHNY, CDR2 SVGAGI (reference sequence). The junction had 3 bases not matched to a gene; V was cut back by 5 bases and J by 5 bases. CDR3 nucleotide sequence: TGTGCCAGCAGTAGGGGGCAGCATAATTCACCCCTCCACTTT. Amino acids: CASSRGQHNSPLHF.

The chain recombines TRBV29-1 with TRBJ1-2; the match to TRBD1 covers 8 bases. V was clipped by 4 bases and J by 2 bases; unmatched bases: 3. CDR3 length: 13 amino acids. Germline V gene data show CDR1 as SQVTM and CDR2 as ANQGSEA. CDR3 in DNA: TGCAGCGTTGGGGGGGACAGGAACTATGGCTACACCTTC. This gives the protein CSVGGDRNYGYTF. Filled out from reference TRBV29-1 and TRBJ1-2, the complete variable domain reads SAVISQKPSRDICQRGTSLTIQCQVDSQVTMMFWYRQQPGQSLTLIATANQGSEATYESGFVIDKFPISRPNLTFSTLTVSNMSPEDSSIYLCSVGGDRNYGYTFGSGTRLTVV.

For the CDR3, the DNA is TGTGCCAGCAGCGTTCGGGGGGCCACCTACAATGAGCAGTTCTTC. It codes for CASSVRGATYNEQFF. The chain has TRBV9 and TRBJ2-1, with D maybe TRBD2 (7 bases). The germline CDR1 and CDR2 sequences are SGDLS and YYNGEE. V was cut by 2 bases and J by 2 bases, with 11 bases left in between. The CDR3 sequence is 15 residues long.

This clone was seen a handful of times. This sequence joins TRBV11-2 and TRBJ2-1; 13 nucleotides align to TRBD2. With V trimmed by 3 bases and J by 0 bases, 2 bases remained unmatched. CDR3 length: 17 amino acids. Germline loops: CDR1 SGHAT, CDR2 FQNNGV. The CDR3 loop reads CASSFRTSGSSYNEQFF. CDR3 sequence (DNA): TGTGCCAGCAGCTTCAGGACTAGCGGGAGCTCCTACAATGAGCAGTTCTTC.

The sample holds a few counts of this clone. The chain links TRBV2 to TRBJ2-3; 8 bases agree with TRBD1. There are 13 residues in the CDR3. CDR1 and CDR2 (germline): SNHLY, FYNNEI. The ends lost 6 bases at V and 4 bases at J; junction bases unmatched: 3. The chain's CDR3 is CASRDRVPDTQYF. CDR3 bases: TGTGCCAGCAGGGACAGGGTCCCAGATACGCAGTATTTT.

Only a few counts were recorded for this clone. The rearrangement joins TRBV30 to TRBJ1-3; 8 bases map to TRBD1. CDR1 is GTSNPN and CDR2 is SVGIG in the germline V gene (reference sequence). The CDR3 has 14 amino acids. J was trimmed by 1 base and V by 5 bases; bases with no gene match: 4. For the CDR3, the DNA is TGTGCCTGGGAGAGGACAGGGTCTGGAAACACCATATATTTT. This sequence encodes CAWERTGSGNTIYF.

The chain combines TRBV2 with TRBJ2-3; a weak D match, TRBD1 (5 bases). Germline loops: CDR1 SNHLY, CDR2 FYNNEI. This CDR3 is built from 13 residues. V gave up 4 bases and J gave up 1 base, with 6 bases separating them. The CDR3 reads CASSGQRTDTQYF. CDR3 DNA sequence: TGTGCCAGCAGTGGACAGCGCACAGATACGCAGTATTTT.

Only a few counts were recorded for this clone. Additional DNA sequences in this sample encode the identical CDR3. The chain couples TRBV5-1 to TRBJ1-1; tentatively, D is TRBD1 (6 bases). CDR1 is SGHRS and CDR2 is YFSETQ in the germline V gene. Trimming took 2 bases from V and 1 from J, leaving 9 bases between them. The CDR3 covers 14 residues. The CDR3 nucleotides are TGCGCCAGCAGCTTAGGGGGTACGAACACTGAAGCTTTCTTT. Protein: CASSLGGTNTEAFF.

This clone was observed a few times. V and J are TRBV27 and TRBJ1-6; D is possibly TRBD1 (5 bases). The ends were cut back, 7 bases at V and 3 bases at J, with 7 bases in the middle. There are 13 residues in the CDR3. Germline V gene data show CDR1 as MNHEY and CDR2 as SMNVEV (reference sequence). In DNA form, the CDR3 reads TGTGCCAGCAAAACAGGCTATAATTCACCCCTCCACTTT. This codes for CASKTGYNSPLHF.

On this clone itself: The sample holds other DNA sequences that translate to the same CDR3. This CDR3 is CASSQSTDTQYF. In nucleotides, the CDR3 is TGTGCCAGTAGCCAAAGCACAGATACGCAGTATTTT. The V and J genes are TRBV9 and TRBJ2-3; D is ambiguous. Trimming removed 8 bases from V and 0 bases from J, with 7 bases in between. The CDR3 covers 12 residues. Looked up from germline, CDR1 is SGDLS and CDR2 is YYNGEE.

The chain uses TRBV28 and TRBJ2-3; 10 bases are shared with TRBD1. J gave up 7 bases and V 6 bases, and 10 bases lay outside the gene matches. CDR1 MDHEN and CDR2 SYDVKM come from the germline V gene. The CDR3 length is 15 residues. DNA for the CDR3: TGTGCCAGCAGGCCGGGGACAGGGGATTTGCATACGCAGTATTTT. It is translated as CASRPGTGDLHTQYF.

This clone came up many times. The rearrangement uses TRBV2 and TRBJ2-6, with D maybe TRBD1 (6 bases). The V end was cut by 6 bases, the J end by 0 bases, with 6 bases between. CDR1 is SNHLY and CDR2 is FYNNEI in the germline V gene. The CDR3 is made up of 14 amino acids. The CDR3 protein is CASRQGSGANVLTF. The CDR3 DNA sequence: TGTGCCAGCAGACAGGGCTCTGGGGCCAACGTCCTGACTTTC.

This clone was seen more than once but under ten times. The chain is built from TRBV10-3 and TRBJ2-7; a weak D match, TRBD1 (6 bases). V lost 0 bases and J 2 bases, leaving 17 bases between the germline ends. The germline gives CDR1 ENHRY, CDR2 SYGVKD. The CDR3 contains 17 residues. The CDR3 here is CAISESTLRQVTYEQYF. Written as DNA, the CDR3 is TGTGCCATCAGTGAGTCAACGCTGAGACAGGTAACCTACGAGCAGTACTTC.

The chain links TRBV4-3 to TRBJ2-2, with 8 bases lining up with TRBD1. Germline loops: CDR1 LGHNA, CDR2 YSLEER. The CDR3 is made up of 17 amino acids. The junction had 14 bases not matched to a gene; V was cut back by 4 bases and J by 7 bases. CDR3 nucleotides: TGCGCCAGCAGCCCGAGGTTGTCGCGGACAGGGATCGGGGAGCTGTTTTTT. This encodes CASSPRLSRTGIGELFF.

The rearrangement links TRBV10-2 to TRBJ2-2, with TRBD1 matching 7 bases. From germline, CDR1 is WSHSY and CDR2 SAAADI. V lost 7 bases to trimming and J lost 4 bases; unmatched junction nucleotides: 9. The CDR3 totals 15 residues. The chain's CDR3 is CASTRPGTVTGELFF. DNA of the CDR3: TGCGCCAGCACCCGTCCCGGGACAGTCACCGGGGAGCTGTTTTTT.

This sequence joins TRBV28 and TRBJ1-5; 8 bases fit TRBD1. The CDR3 runs to 16 residues. Germline V CDR1 and CDR2: MDHEN, SYDVKM. V shed 5 bases, J shed 5 bases, and the junction held 11 bases outside the gene matches. The CDR3 sequence: CASSPRTGTIHQPQHF. In nucleotides, the CDR3 is TGTGCCAGCAGTCCGCGGACAGGGACTATCCATCAGCCCCAGCATTTT. Combining the CDR3 with reference TRBV28 and TRBJ1-5 gives the whole variable domain DVKVTQSSRYLVKRTGEKVFLECVQDMDHENMFWYRQDPGLGLRLIYFSYDVKMKEKGDIPEGYSVSREKKERFSLILESASTNQTSMYLCASSPRTGTIHQPQHFGDGTRLSIL.

This clone was counted between two and nine times. CDR3 loop: CAWSVSGGNTEAFF. The CDR3 region has the DNA TGTGCCTGGAGTGTATCAGGGGGTAACACTGAAGCTTTCTTT. This chain joins TRBV30 and TRBJ1-1; 7 bases are shared with TRBD1. Germline CDR1 GTSNPN, CDR2 SVGIG (reference sequence). CDR3 length equals 14 residues. V dropped 0 bases and J dropped 2; count of bases not matched to a gene: 3.

V usage is TRBV30 and J usage is TRBJ2-3; 10 bases agree with TRBD1. Germline assignment: CDR1 GTSNPN and CDR2 SVGIG (reference sequence). This CDR3 contains 15 residues. Trimming took 4 bases from V and 2 from J; bases not matched to a gene: 6. Here the CDR3 DNA reads TGTGCCTGGAACGGGGGACAGGGGTACACAGATACGCAGTATTTT. Protein: CAWNGGQGYTDTQYF.

This clone was seen a handful of times. Other nucleotide sequences in the sample specify the same CDR3. The chain joins TRBV4-3 to TRBJ1-5; no definite D call. This CDR3 is built from 13 residues. The V end lost 0 bases, the J end lost 4 bases, and 4 bases lay between the germline ends. In germline, CDR1 is LGHNA, CDR2 YSLEER. CDR3 DNA sequence: TGCGCCAGCAGCCAAGACAGGAATCAGCCCCAGCATTTT. It translates to CASSQDRNQPQHF.

This clone was recorded a few times. The V call is TRBV29-1, the J call TRBJ1-2, with TRBD1 as a possible D gene (6 bases). The CDR3 runs 13 residues. V lost 4 bases, J lost 8 bases, and 17 bases lay in between. Germline V gene lookup returns CDR1 SQVTM and CDR2 ANQGSEA. The CDR3 protein is CSVAAGAIGGYTF. The CDR3 DNA follows: TGCAGCGTTGCGGCAGGGGCCATCGGAGGCTACACCTTC.

The DNA of the CDR3 is TGTGCCAGCAGCTTAGGGTACCTGGCGGCTGAGCAGTTCTTC. Amino acid sequence: CASSLGYLAAEQFF. The J gene is TRBJ2-1, the V gene TRBV11-3; D not resolved. V was clipped by 1 base and J by 9 bases, with 13 bases between them. Germline assignment: CDR1 SGHNT and CDR2 YENEEA. The CDR3 has 14 amino acids.

To note about this clone: Other DNA sequences of this sample code for an identical CDR3. The chain uses TRBV4-3 and TRBJ2-7; 8 bases agree with TRBD1. The germline gives CDR1 LGHNA, CDR2 YSLEER. The CDR3 sequence is 14 residues long. The V segment lost 0 bases and the J segment 2 bases; nucleotides outside the gene matches: 0. Written as DNA, the CDR3 is TGCGCCAGCAGCCAAGACAGGGGGCCCTACGAGCAGTACTTC. It encodes CASSQDRGPYEQYF.

The DNA of the CDR3 is TGTGCCTGGACAGGGACAGAAAACACTGAAGCTTTCTTT. Its translation is CAWTGTENTEAFF. The V call is TRBV30, the J call TRBJ1-1; the match to TRBD1 covers 7 bases. V was clipped by 4 bases and J by 2 bases; unmatched bases: 4. The CDR3 contains 13 residues. Germline V lookup: CDR1 GTSNPN, CDR2 SVGIG (reference sequence).